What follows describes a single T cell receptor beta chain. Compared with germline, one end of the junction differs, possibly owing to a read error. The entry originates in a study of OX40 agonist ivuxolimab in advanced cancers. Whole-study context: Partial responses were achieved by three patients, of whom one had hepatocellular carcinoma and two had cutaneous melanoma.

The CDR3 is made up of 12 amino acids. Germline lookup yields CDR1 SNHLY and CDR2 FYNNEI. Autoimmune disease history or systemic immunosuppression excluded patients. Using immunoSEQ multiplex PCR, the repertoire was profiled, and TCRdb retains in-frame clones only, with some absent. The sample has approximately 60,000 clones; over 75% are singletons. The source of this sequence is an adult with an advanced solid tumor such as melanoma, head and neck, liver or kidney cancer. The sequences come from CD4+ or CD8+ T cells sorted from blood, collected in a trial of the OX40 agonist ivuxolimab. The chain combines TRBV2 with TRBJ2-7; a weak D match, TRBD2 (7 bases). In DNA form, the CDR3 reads TGTGCCAGCAGTGAACTACAGGGACTATCCCATTTC. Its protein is CASSELQGLSHF.